A selection of T cell receptor beta chains follows, all from one sample in a study of T cells after yellow fever vaccination. TCRdb ran MiXCR on the 5' RACE reads and lists one entry per CDR3 protein. This sample has about 330,000 distinct CDR3 sequences, with approximately 4% found just once. The sequenced sample was PBMCs, obtained 5 days after the yellow fever booster vaccination. These receptor sequences come from a man younger than 35 who received the YFV17D yellow fever vaccine. Each CDR3 is given with its conserved first and last residue. Each record gives: J gene, V gene, D gene, clone size, CDR3 protein, CDR3 DNA. D genes are given only for firm matches. Clone sizes are given selectively: once, few, many, or a class where the clone is expanded.

TRBJ1-1 | TRBV12-3/TRBV12-4 | NA | NA | CASSSRIGQNTEAFF | TGTGCCAGCAGTTCCCGAATTGGACAGAACACTGAAGCTTTCTTT
TRBJ2-5 | TRBV1 | NA | many | CTSSHAPREEWWTQYF | TGCACCAGCAGCCATGCTCCAAGGGAGGAATGGTGGACCCAGTACTTC
TRBJ1-1 | TRBV11-2 | NA | few | CASSLAGTGVEAFF | TGTGCCAGCAGCTTAGCAGGGACCGGTGTGGAAGCTTTCTTT
TRBJ2-1 | TRBV19 | TRBD2 | few | CASSIGSGGANEQFF | TGTGCCAGTAGTATAGGAAGCGGGGGGGCCAATGAGCAGTTCTTC
TRBJ2-7 | TRBV18 | TRBD2 | few | CASSTVGGSMSYEQYF | TGTGCCAGCTCAACCGTCGGGGGGAGTATGTCCTACGAGCAGTACTTC
TRBJ2-4 | TRBV20-1 | NA | few | CSARDPGPWDKNIQYF | TGCAGTGCTAGAGATCCGGGGCCATGGGACAAAAACATTCAGTACTTC
TRBJ2-3 | TRBV7-6 | NA | NA | CASSSAPQGPTDTQYF | TGTGCCAGCAGCTCCGCCCCACAGGGCCCCACAGATACGCAGTATTTT
TRBJ1-5 | TRBV24-1 | TRBD1 | few | CATRDRGDQPQHF | TGTGCCACCAGAGACAGGGGGGATCAGCCCCAGCATTTT
TRBJ2-5 | TRBV20-1 | NA | NA | CSARDFRDPRGQETQYF | TGCAGTGCTAGAGATTTCCGGGACCCCAGGGGCCAAGAGACCCAGTACTTC
TRBJ1-6 | TRBV30 | NA | NA | CAWSVTVPDSPLHF | TGTGCCTGGAGTGTAACAGTCCCGGATTCACCCCTCCACTTT
TRBJ2-2 | TRBV7-3 | TRBD2 | many | CASSLVGGAITGELFF | TGTGCCAGCAGCTTAGTCGGGGGGGCTATCACCGGGGAGCTGTTTTTT
TRBJ2-7 | TRBV20-1 | NA | few | CSARLVAEQYF | TGCAGTGCTAGGCTAGTCGCCGAGCAGTACTTC
TRBJ1-1 | TRBV7-6 | TRBD1 | NA | CASSNPGTGGNTEAFF | TGTGCCAGCAGCAACCCCGGGACAGGGGGGAACACTGAAGCTTTCTTT
TRBJ2-3 | TRBV7-2 | NA | few | CASRRTFTDTQYF | TGTGCCAGCAGGAGGACTTTCACAGATACGCAGTATTTT
TRBJ2-7 | TRBV29-1 | NA | NA | CSVESSGSGFHEQYF | TGCAGCGTTGAATCCTCCGGGTCTGGCTTCCACGAGCAGTACTTC
TRBJ2-2 | TRBV2 | TRBD2 | NA | CASRDTGLAGELFF | TGTGCCAGCAGGGATACGGGACTAGCCGGGGAGCTGTTTTTT
TRBJ2-5 | TRBV4-1 | TRBD2 | NA | CASSATGGLGTQYF | TGCGCCAGCAGCGCGACGGGGGGGCTCGGGACCCAGTACTTC
TRBJ2-7 | TRBV19 | TRBD2 | NA | CARRLDLGTSGVCEQYF | TGTGCCAGACGTTTAGATCTCGGGACTAGCGGGGTGTGCGAGCAGTACTTC
TRBJ2-3 | TRBV7-2 | TRBD2 | few | CASSLPGTSGGRTDTQYF | TGTGCCAGCAGCTTACCCGGGACTAGCGGGGGACGCACAGATACGCAGTATTTT
TRBJ2-1 | TRBV20-1 | NA | many | CSARDRAGYNEQFF | TGCAGTGCTAGAGATCGGGCGGGGTACAATGAGCAGTTCTTC
TRBJ1-5 | TRBV7-2 | NA | NA | CASSPGQNQPQHF | TGTGCCAGCAGCCCTGGACAGAATCAGCCCCAGCATTTT
TRBJ2-7 | TRBV9 | TRBD1 | NA | CASSVGPDRAGEQYF | TGTGCCAGCAGCGTAGGCCCGGACAGGGCTGGCGAGCAGTACTTC
TRBJ2-3 | TRBV20-1 | TRBD2 | few | CSAREGPAGETTDTQYF | TGCAGTGCTAGAGAGGGCCCAGCGGGGGAGACAACAGATACGCAGTATTTT
TRBJ2-5 | TRBV4-1 | NA | NA | CASSQASTETQYF | TGCGCCAGCAGCCAGGCTAGTACCGAGACCCAGTACTTC
TRBJ1-5 | TRBV7-9 | NA | NA | CASSFAGTDNQPQHF | TGTGCCAGCAGCTTTGCGGGGACGGACAATCAGCCCCAGCATTTT
TRBJ2-4 | TRBV11-2 | TRBD1 | many | CASSSLDRGHNIQYF | TGTGCCAGCAGCTCATTAGACAGGGGGCATAACATTCAGTACTTC
TRBJ1-5 | TRBV4-2 | NA | many | CASSQKVEYSNQPQHF | TGTGCCAGCAGCCAAAAGGTGGAGTATAGCAATCAGCCCCAGCATTTT
TRBJ2-1 | TRBV6-5 | NA | few | CASSYVPDREGYDEQFF | TGTGCCAGCAGTTACGTCCCGGACAGGGAGGGTTACGATGAGCAGTTCTTC
TRBJ2-3 | TRBV20-1 | NA | once | CSARAWEARANPSTDTQYF | TGCAGTGCTAGAGCTTGGGAGGCCAGGGCTAATCCTAGCACAGATACGCAGTATTTT